A selection of T cell receptor beta chains follows, all from one sample in a study of regulatory T cells in long-lasting Graves disease. TCRdb re-derived calls from the multiplex PCR reads in MiXCR, one entry per CDR3 protein. This table has 500,000 to 800,000 distinct CDR3 sequences, about 30% appearing once. The sample in question was peripheral blood mononuclear cells (PBMCs), obtained when the disease was refractory, from a patient treated with antithyroid drugs. Every receptor here comes from a female donor with Graves disease. The conserved cysteine and the conserved F or W are not part of the CDR3 here. Fields, in order: CDR3 length, V gene, CDR3 protein.

len: 13
v_gene: TRBV9
CDR3aa: ASSPRTSGKNEQY

len: 13
v_gene: TRBV19
CDR3aa: ASGFYGLPSEKLF

len: 13
v_gene: TRBV7-2
CDR3aa: ASSPVRGEGTEAF

len: 18
v_gene: TRBV6-5
CDR3aa: ASSYLTPGTGGAGGYGYT

len: 14
v_gene: TRBV20-1
CDR3aa: SARVHGQGSNQPQH

len: 11
v_gene: TRBV6-1
CDR3aa: ASSRDRAYEQY

len: 14
v_gene: TRBV6-1
CDR3aa: ASSEVDTDPGYEQY

len: 12
v_gene: TRBV5-1
CDR3aa: ASSLDPGGTEAF

len: 13
v_gene: TRBV11-2
CDR3aa: ASTERGSGANVLT

len: 11
v_gene: TRBV7-9
CDR3aa: ATPGQGQETQY

len: 13
v_gene: TRBV12-3/TRBV12-4
CDR3aa: ASSDSGRRNYGYT

len: 13
v_gene: TRBV7-2
CDR3aa: ASSLMRGQNTEAF

len: 15
v_gene: TRBV5-5
CDR3aa: ASSQRYREYSNQPQH

len: 12
v_gene: TRBV10-3
CDR3aa: AISSTGEGEKLF

len: 12
v_gene: TRBV7-9
CDR3aa: ASSPPGPRETQY

len: 12
v_gene: TRBV5-1
CDR3aa: ASSEGHANTEAF

len: 12
v_gene: TRBV7-3
CDR3aa: ASIPWGAFYGYT

len: 12
v_gene: TRBV2
CDR3aa: ASSDSGDDYGYT

len: 12
v_gene: TRBV29-1
CDR3aa: SVEVLSRDTEAF

len: 14
v_gene: TRBV6-5
CDR3aa: ASSYMVGGDSSPLH

len: 9
v_gene: TRBV5-1
CDR3aa: ASSLIDTQY

len: 14
v_gene: TRBV10-2
CDR3aa: ASSDLRALGTDTQY

len: 12
v_gene: TRBV27
CDR3aa: ASSFVTGRYEQY

len: 11
v_gene: TRBV19
CDR3aa: ASEPGPLRGYT

len: 12
v_gene: TRBV15
CDR3aa: ATSRDRYNQPQH

len: 14
v_gene: TRBV20-1
CDR3aa: SAAGQSNFLQETQY

len: 11
v_gene: TRBV6-5
CDR3aa: ASSSDRGDTIY

len: 13
v_gene: TRBV5-1
CDR3aa: ASSFDRSGANVLT

len: 13
v_gene: TRBV6-5
CDR3aa: ASSYVGTRDTEAF

len: 11
v_gene: TRBV29-1
CDR3aa: SASGTGNYEQY

len: 14
v_gene: TRBV7-9
CDR3aa: ASSPDATSEQETQY

len: 17
v_gene: TRBV5-6
CDR3aa: ASSPQRGGANQDTGELF

len: 11
v_gene: TRBV27
CDR3aa: ASKGLASYEQY

len: 12
v_gene: TRBV12-3/TRBV12-4
CDR3aa: TSSPGQSNQPQH

len: 13
v_gene: TRBV9
CDR3aa: ASSPEAFTAYEQY

len: 14
v_gene: TRBV9
CDR3aa: ASSVASVGARYEQY

len: 12
v_gene: TRBV28
CDR3aa: ASSSSGASYEQY